This is a list of T cell receptor beta chains from one sample in a study of shared clonotypes between healthy human individuals. The repertoire was sequenced with immunoSEQ multiplex PCR; TCRdb's copy has only in-frame clones and lacks some. The sample carries 2 million to 2.5 million clones, over 90% recorded once. The specimen sequenced was naive CD4+ T cells from PBMCs. The receptor set was obtained from a man between 18 and 29 years old in good health. Some clones in this sample may be carry-over from other donors' samples. CDR3s include the opening cysteine and the closing phenylalanine or tryptophan. The D gene is left open where the match is weak. For some rows the clone size is stated as once, few or many, or as a class when expanded; others skip it.

clone_size,d_call,j_call,v_call,cdr3_nt,cdr3_aa
once,TRBD2,TRBJ2-7,TRBV18,TGTGCCAGCTCCCGGGGGGGCTACGAGCAGTACTTC,CASSRGGYEQYF
-,-,TRBJ2-7,TRBV6-1,TGTGCCAGCAGAATAGGTCCGACTCTCTCCTACGAGCAGTACTTC,CASRIGPTLSYEQYF
-,TRBD1,TRBJ1-5,TRBV6-5,TGTGCCAGCAGTTACAACACCGGGACAGGGATAACCCAGCATTTT,CASSYNTGTGITQHF
-,-,TRBJ2-7,TRBV9,TGTGCCAGCAGCCCAGGTCGGGGGTCCTACGAGCAGTACTTC,CASSPGRGSYEQYF
-,TRBD1,TRBJ2-7,TRBV14,TGTGCCAGCAGTTACTGGACAGGGGGAATTTCCGAGCAGTACTTC,CASSYWTGGISEQYF
-,-,TRBJ1-4,TRBV5-6,TGTGCCAGCAGCGGGGGATTCCGTAATGAAAAACTGTTTTTT,CASSGGFRNEKLFF
-,-,TRBJ2-1,TRBV5-4,TGTGCCAGCAGCTTGGATGTAAGTCGTTCCTACAATGAGCAGTTCTTC,CASSLDVSRSYNEQFF
-,-,TRBJ1-2,TRBV29-1,TGCAGCGTTGAAAGATCGGACTCTAAATACACCTTC,CSVERSDSKYTF
-,-,TRBJ1-1,TRBV18,TGTGCCAGCTCACCACCGGGAGGGTTTGAAGCTTTCTTT,CASSPPGGFEAFF
once,-,TRBJ2-1,TRBV7-2,TGTGCCAGCAGCTTAGGGCCACTTGGCTCCTACAATGAGCAGTTCTTC,CASSLGPLGSYNEQFF
-,-,TRBJ1-1,TRBV28,TGTGCCAGCGTCCCCAGTAGACGAGGGATGAACACTGAAGCTTTCTTT,CASVPSRRGMNTEAFF
-,-,TRBJ1-2,TRBV6-6,TGTGCCAGCAGTTACTCGAGGCGCTATGGCTACACCTTC,CASSYSRRYGYTF
-,TRBD2,TRBJ2-1,TRBV5-1,TGCGCCAGCGCTGAAGGAGCGGGAGGGTACAATGAGCAGTTCTTC,CASAEGAGGYNEQFF
once,TRBD2,TRBJ2-1,TRBV10-3,TGTGCCATCAGCACCGGGACTAGCGGGGTCCTCTCCTACAATGAGCAGTTCTTC,CAISTGTSGVLSYNEQFF
once,TRBD2,TRBJ2-7,TRBV5-1,TGCGCCAGCAGCTCGGGACTAGCGTTCTACGAGCAGTACTTC,CASSSGLAFYEQYF
once,-,TRBJ1-2,TRBV30,TGTGCCTGGAGCGGGGGGCAGGGTGGCTACACCTTC,CAWSGGQGGYTF
-,-,TRBJ1-2,TRBV15,TGTGCCACCAGCAGAGACACGAACTATGGCTACACCTTC,CATSRDTNYGYTF
-,TRBD2,TRBJ2-3,TRBV30,TGTGCCTGGGTTACTAGCGGACGCACAGATACGCAGTATTTT,CAWVTSGRTDTQYF
-,-,TRBJ2-7,TRBV5-1,TGCGCCAGCAGCTTGGGTCGGGACTTCAGGGGGGAGCAGTACTTC,CASSLGRDFRGEQYF
-,-,TRBJ1-2,TRBV7-3,TGTGCCAGCAGCTCACCTTATTTCGATAGCTACACCTTC,CASSSPYFDSYTF
-,-,TRBJ1-5,TRBV19,TGTGCCAGTAGTATAAGATCCGGGAGACAGACCTATAGCAATCAGCCCCAGCATTTT,CASSIRSGRQTYSNQPQHF
-,-,TRBJ2-3,TRBV29-1,TGCAGCGTTGATCCCGGGGATACGCAGTATTTT,CSVDPGDTQYF
-,TRBD2,TRBJ2-7,TRBV7-9,TGTGCCAGCAGCTTAGGAACTAGCGGGAGTTACGAGCAGTACTTC,CASSLGTSGSYEQYF
-,TRBD1,TRBJ1-5,TRBV6-6,TGTGCCAGCAGTCCCGGGACAGGGGGAGGTCAGCCCCAGCATTTT,CASSPGTGGGQPQHF
once,-,TRBJ2-7,TRBV11-2,TGTGCCAGCAGTGAGGCGGGACCTGGAGCCTACGAGCAGTACTTC,CASSEAGPGAYEQYF
-,TRBD1,TRBJ1-2,TRBV11-2,TGTGCCAGCAGCCCTTCCGGGACAGGAGATTATGGCTACACCTTC,CASSPSGTGDYGYTF
-,-,TRBJ2-3,TRBV28,TGTGCCAGCAGTTTCAATCCGCAGTATTTT,CASSFNPQYF
-,-,TRBJ1-4,TRBV4-1,TGCGCCAGCAGCCTCATTACGGGGGAAAAACTGTTTTTT,CASSLITGEKLFF
-,TRBD1,TRBJ2-7,TRBV6-5,TGTGCCAGCGGCGGGACAGGCAATTCGTACGAGCAGTACTTC,CASGGTGNSYEQYF